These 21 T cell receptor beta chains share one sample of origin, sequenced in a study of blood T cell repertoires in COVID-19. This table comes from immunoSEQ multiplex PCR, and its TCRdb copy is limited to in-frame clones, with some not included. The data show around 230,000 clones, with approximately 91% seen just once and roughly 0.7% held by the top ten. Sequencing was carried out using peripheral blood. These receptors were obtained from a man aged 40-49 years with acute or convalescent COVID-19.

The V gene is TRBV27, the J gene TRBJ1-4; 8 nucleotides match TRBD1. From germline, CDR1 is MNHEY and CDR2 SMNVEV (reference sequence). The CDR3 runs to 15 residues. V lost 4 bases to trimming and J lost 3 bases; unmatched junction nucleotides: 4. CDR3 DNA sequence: TGTGCCAGCAGTTCCCAGGGGGCTGCTAATGAAAAACTGTTTTTT. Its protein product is CASSSQGAANEKLFF. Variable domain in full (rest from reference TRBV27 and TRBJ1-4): EAQVTQNPRYLITVTGKKLTVTCSQNMNHEYMSWYRQDPGLGLRQIYYSMNVEVTDKGDVPEGYKVSRKEKRNFPLILESPSPNQTSLYFCASSSQGAANEKLFFGSGTQLSVL.

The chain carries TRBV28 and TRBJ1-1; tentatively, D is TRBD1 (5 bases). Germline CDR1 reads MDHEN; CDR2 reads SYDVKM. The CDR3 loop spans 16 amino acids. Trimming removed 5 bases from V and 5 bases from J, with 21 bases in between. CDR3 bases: TGTGCCAGCAGTCGCGGGGGGAACGGAGGTTGGACTGAAGCTTTCTTT. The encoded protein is CASSRGGNGGWTEAFF.

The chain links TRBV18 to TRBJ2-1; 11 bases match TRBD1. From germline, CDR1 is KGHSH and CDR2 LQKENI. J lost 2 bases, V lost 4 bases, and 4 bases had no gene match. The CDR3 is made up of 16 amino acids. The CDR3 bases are TGTGCCAGCTCACGGGTGGGACAGGGGGCCTACAATGAGCAGTTCTTC. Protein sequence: CASSRVGQGAYNEQFF.

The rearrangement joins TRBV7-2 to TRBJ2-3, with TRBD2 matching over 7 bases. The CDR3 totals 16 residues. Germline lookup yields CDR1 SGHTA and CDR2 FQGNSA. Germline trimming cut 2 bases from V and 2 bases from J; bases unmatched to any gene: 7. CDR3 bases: TGTGCCAGCAGCTTATACCACGGGAGGACCACAGATACGCAGTATTTT. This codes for CASSLYHGRTTDTQYF.

The CDR3 protein is CASSLDSLVVPSGQETQYF. CDR3 nucleotide sequence: TGTGCCAGCAGCTTAGATTCCCTCGTCGTACCCTCAGGGCAAGAGACCCAGTACTTC. The chain carries TRBV11-2 and TRBJ2-5, with D possibly matching TRBD1 (5 bases). The CDR3 totals 19 residues. Germline lookup yields CDR1 SGHAT and CDR2 FQNNGV. V was cut by 0 bases and J by 2 bases, with 22 bases left in between.

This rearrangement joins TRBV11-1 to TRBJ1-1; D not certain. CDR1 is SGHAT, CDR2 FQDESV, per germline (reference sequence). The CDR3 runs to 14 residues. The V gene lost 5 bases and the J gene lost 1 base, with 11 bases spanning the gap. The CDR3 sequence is CASSRYGGNTEAFF. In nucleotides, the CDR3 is TGTGCCAGCAGCCGATACGGCGGGAACACTGAAGCTTTCTTT. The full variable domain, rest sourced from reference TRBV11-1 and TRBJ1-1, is EAEVAQSPRYKITEKSQAVAFWCDPISGHATLYWYRQILGQGPELLVQFQDESVVDDSQLPKDRFSAERLKGVDSTLKIQPAELGDSAMYLCASSRYGGNTEAFFGQGTRLTVV.

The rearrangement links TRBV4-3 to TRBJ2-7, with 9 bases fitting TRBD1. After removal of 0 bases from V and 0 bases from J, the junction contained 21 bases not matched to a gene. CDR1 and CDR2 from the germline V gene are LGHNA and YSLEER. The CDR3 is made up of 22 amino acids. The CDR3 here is CASSQESVFQTGGIPSSYEQYF. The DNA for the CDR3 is TGCGCCAGCAGCCAAGAGTCGGTGTTCCAGACAGGGGGAATCCCAAGCTCCTACGAGCAGTACTTC.

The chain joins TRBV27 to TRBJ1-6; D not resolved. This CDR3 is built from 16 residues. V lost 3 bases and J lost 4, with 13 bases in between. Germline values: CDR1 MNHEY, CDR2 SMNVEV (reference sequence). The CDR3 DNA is TGTGCCAGCAGTTTGGTTACAGAGTTTTATAATTCACCCCTCCACTTT. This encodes CASSLVTEFYNSPLHF.

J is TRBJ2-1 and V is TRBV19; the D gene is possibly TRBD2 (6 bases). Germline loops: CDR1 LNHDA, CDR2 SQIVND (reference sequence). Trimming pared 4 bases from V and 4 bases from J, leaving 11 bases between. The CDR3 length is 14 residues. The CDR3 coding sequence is TGTGCCAGTAGTAGCGGGACTCTATACAATGAGCAGTTCTTC. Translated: CASSSGTLYNEQFF.

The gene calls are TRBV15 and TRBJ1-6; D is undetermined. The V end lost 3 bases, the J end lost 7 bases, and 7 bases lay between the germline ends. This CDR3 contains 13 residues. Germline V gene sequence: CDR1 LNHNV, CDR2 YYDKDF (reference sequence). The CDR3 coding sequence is TGTGCCACCAGCAGTGTCCGGAATTCACCCCTCCACTTT. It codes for CATSSVRNSPLHF.

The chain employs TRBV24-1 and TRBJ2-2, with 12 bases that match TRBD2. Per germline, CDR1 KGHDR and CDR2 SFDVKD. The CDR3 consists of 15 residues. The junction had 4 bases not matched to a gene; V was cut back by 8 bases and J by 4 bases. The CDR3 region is CATKRLAGVTGELFF. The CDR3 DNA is TGTGCCACCAAACGACTAGCGGGAGTCACCGGGGAGCTGTTTTTT.

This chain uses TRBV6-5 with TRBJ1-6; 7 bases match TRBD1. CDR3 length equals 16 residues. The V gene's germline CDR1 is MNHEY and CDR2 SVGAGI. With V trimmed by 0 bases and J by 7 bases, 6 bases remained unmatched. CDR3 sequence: CASSYSTGSRNSPLHF. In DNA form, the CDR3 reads TGTGCCAGCAGTTACTCGACAGGGAGCAGAAATTCACCCCTCCACTTT.

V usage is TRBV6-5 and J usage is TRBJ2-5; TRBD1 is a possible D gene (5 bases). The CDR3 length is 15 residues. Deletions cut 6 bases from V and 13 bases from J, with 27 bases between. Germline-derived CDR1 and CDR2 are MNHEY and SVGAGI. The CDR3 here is CASSASGAGPIVRYF. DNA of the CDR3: TGTGCCAGCAGCGCTAGTGGGGCAGGGCCCATCGTTCGGTACTTC.

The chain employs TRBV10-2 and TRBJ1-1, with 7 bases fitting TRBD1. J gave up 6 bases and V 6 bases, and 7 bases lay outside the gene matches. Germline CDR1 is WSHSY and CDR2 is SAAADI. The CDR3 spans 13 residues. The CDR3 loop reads CASSSDRDAEAFF. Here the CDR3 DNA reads TGCGCCAGCAGCTCAGACAGGGACGCTGAAGCTTTCTTT.

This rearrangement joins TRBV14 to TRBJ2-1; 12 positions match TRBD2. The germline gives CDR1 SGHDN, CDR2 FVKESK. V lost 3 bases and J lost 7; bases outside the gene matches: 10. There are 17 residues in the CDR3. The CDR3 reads CASSQETSGRVINEQFF. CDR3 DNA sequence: TGTGCCAGCAGCCAGGAGACTAGCGGGAGAGTCATTAATGAGCAGTTCTTC.

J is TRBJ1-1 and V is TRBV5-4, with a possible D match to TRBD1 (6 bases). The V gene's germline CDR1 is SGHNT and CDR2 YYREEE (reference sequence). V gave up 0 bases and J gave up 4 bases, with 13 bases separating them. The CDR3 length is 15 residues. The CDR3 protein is CASSLEGTRGTEAFF. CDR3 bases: TGTGCCAGCAGCTTGGAGGGGACACGGGGCACTGAAGCTTTCTTT.

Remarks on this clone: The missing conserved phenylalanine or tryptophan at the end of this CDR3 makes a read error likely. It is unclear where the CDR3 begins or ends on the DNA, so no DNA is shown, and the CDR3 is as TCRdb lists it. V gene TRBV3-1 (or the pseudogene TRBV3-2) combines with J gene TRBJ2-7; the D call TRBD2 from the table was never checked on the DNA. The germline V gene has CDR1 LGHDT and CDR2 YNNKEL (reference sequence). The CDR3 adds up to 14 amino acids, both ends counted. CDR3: CASNLGTSGGTLWL.

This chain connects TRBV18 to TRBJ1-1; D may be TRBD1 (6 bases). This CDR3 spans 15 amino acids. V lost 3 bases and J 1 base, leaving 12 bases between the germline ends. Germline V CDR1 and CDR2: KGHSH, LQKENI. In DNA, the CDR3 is TGTGCCAGCTCACCCGAACGGACAGCGAACACTGAAGCTTTCTTT. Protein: CASSPERTANTEAFF.

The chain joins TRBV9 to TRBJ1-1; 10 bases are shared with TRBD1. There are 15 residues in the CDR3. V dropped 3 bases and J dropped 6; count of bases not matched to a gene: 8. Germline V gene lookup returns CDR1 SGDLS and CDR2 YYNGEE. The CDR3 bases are TGTGCCAGCAGCGCACTAAAGGACAGGGGGGCTGAAGCTTTCTTT. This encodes CASSALKDRGAEAFF. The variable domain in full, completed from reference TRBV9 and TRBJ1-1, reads DSGVTQTPKHLITATGQRVTLRCSPRSGDLSVYWYQQSLDQGLQFLIQYYNGEERAKGNILERFSAQQFPDLHSELNLSSLELGDSALYFCASSALKDRGAEAFFGQGTRLTVV.

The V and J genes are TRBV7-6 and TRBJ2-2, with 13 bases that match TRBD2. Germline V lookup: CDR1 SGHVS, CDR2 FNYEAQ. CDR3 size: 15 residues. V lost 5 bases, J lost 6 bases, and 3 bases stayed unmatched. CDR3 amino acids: CASSLTSGGSGELFF. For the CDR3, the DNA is TGTGCCAGCAGCCTGACTAGCGGGGGGTCCGGGGAGCTGTTTTTT.

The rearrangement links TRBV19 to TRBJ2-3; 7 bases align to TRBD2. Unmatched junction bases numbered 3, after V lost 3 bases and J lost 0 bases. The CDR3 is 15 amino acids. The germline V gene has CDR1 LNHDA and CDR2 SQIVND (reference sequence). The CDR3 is CASSIWGGSTDTQYF. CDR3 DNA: TGTGCCAGTAGTATTTGGGGGGGTAGCACAGATACGCAGTATTTT.